Listed below are T cell receptor beta chains from one sample, sequenced in a study of blood T cells in healthy people across ages. TCRdb re-called the 5' RACE reads with MiXCR, one entry per CDR3 protein. The sample holds 600,000 to 850,000 distinct CDR3 sequences, 35% to 45% seen once. Material for sequencing was blood. The receptors shown here come from a woman aged 55-69 years in good health. Both conserved end residues are part of each CDR3. A D gene is named only where the DNA matches it firmly.

TRBD1	TRBV7-9	TRBJ2-3	CASSGPTGGAKDTQYF
.	TRBV24-1	TRBJ2-6	CATSDTNSGANVLTF
TRBD1	TRBV20-1	TRBJ2-7	CSARIGQGAYEQYF
TRBD2	TRBV11-2	TRBJ2-1	CASSLEHPGLATYNEQFF
.	TRBV7-2	TRBJ2-2	CASSSRPDGELFF
TRBD1	TRBV10-3	TRBJ1-5	CAIDEGQAIGDSNQPQHF
.	TRBV28	TRBJ2-4	CASGWRLAKNIQYF
.	TRBV12-3/TRBV12-4	TRBJ1-1	CASSFFQRKAFF
.	TRBV12-3/TRBV12-4	TRBJ2-3	CAGGPGSADTQYF
TRBD2	TRBV3-1	TRBJ2-3	CASSQDWSGGAFSTDTQYF
.	TRBV28	TRBJ2-7	CASSELKVTYEQYF
.	TRBV25-1	TRBJ2-3	CASSDPGGDTQYF
.	TRBV4-2	TRBJ2-3	CASSQGGVPDTQYF
.	TRBV6-4	TRBJ2-1	CASSVELYAYNEQFF
.	TRBV20-1	TRBJ2-3	CSRPGLGTDTQYF
TRBD2	TRBV6-5	TRBJ2-3	CASSYPQAGGEVTDTQYF